This entry is about one TCR beta chain. The antigen remains unidentified. Germline-derived CDR1 and CDR2 are MGHRA and YSYEKL. J was trimmed by 5 bases and V by 9 bases; bases with no gene match: 10. The CDR3 loop spans 13 amino acids. The data belong to a study of neurological immune-mediated disorders. Overall study findings and caveats: HTLV-1-associated myelopathy showed the most TCR clonal expansion; multiple sclerosis the least, below healthy controls.

The sorted libraries involved the use of approximately 930,000 CD4+ or CD8+ T cells. With 10-nucleotide random UMIs, 5'RACE was used to make the cDNA. TCRdb ran MiXCR on the 5' RACE reads and lists one entry per CDR3 protein. The sample shows under 45,000 distinct CDR3 sequences, roughly 15% of them seen only once. The chain has TRBV4-1 and TRBJ2-7; TRBD2 aligns across 7 bases. Sequenced sample: CD4+ T cells from blood. The sequence was collected from a woman between 55 and 75 years old with HTLV-1-associated myelopathy (HAM/TSP). The CDR3 sequence: CASWRGTPDEQYF. Here the CDR3 DNA reads TGCGCCAGTTGGCGGGGGACTCCCGACGAGCAGTACTTC.